This record concerns one T cell receptor (beta chain) sequence. The antigen remains unidentified. This sample is drawn from a study of cytomegalovirus exposure and HLA in healthy donors. Study-wide results and caveats: According to the study, around 180 TCR beta chains were cytomegalovirus-associated.

This CDR3 is 17 amino acids long. CDR1 is SGHTA, CDR2 FQGNSA, per germline. V gave up 1 base and J gave up 4 bases, with 18 bases separating them. The PCR employed 60 Vbeta primers together with 13 Jbeta primers. Profiling relied on immunoSEQ multiplex PCR, and the TCRdb table lists in-frame clones only, not all of them. The sample lists about 160,000 clones, approximately 80% occurring once. The sample consisted of PBMCs. The V gene is TRBV7-2, the J gene TRBJ2-3, with a weak D call TRBD1 (5 bases). The receptor comes from a woman aged 40-49 years in good health and CMV-seropositive. The CDR3 sequence is CASSLDRTSLTADTQYF. CDR3 DNA sequence: TGTGCCAGCAGCTTAGATCGGACATCGCTTACAGCAGATACGCAGTATTTT.